These 2 T cell receptor beta chains were sequenced from one sample in a study of T cell responses to AZD1222 COVID-19 vaccine. Profiling relied on immunoSEQ multiplex PCR, and the TCRdb table lists in-frame clones only, not all of them. The table has about 150,000 clones, about 91% seen once. This specimen consisted of peripheral blood, obtained 28 days after the second AZD1222 dose. All receptors come from an adult who received the AZD1222 COVID-19 vaccine.

This clone was detected once. The chain recombines TRBV30 with TRBJ1-2, with no clear D. Germline lookup yields CDR1 GTSNPN and CDR2 SVGIG (reference sequence). CDR3 length: 14 residues. Trimming took off 0 bases at V and 6 bases at J, with 14 bases between the two ends. The CDR3 here is CAWSVLRELNGYTF. CDR3 coding DNA: TGTGCCTGGAGTGTACTTAGGGAACTCAATGGCTACACCTTC.

This chain links TRBV4-3 with TRBJ2-4; 9 bases are shared with TRBD2. V lost 1 base and J lost 11; bases outside the gene matches: 6. CDR1 is LGHNA and CDR2 is YSLEER in the germline V gene. The CDR3 is made up of 14 amino acids. CDR3 DNA: TGCGCCAGCAGCCAAGGTCTAGCGGGATGGGTTCAGTACTTC. Its protein product is CASSQGLAGWVQYF.